This passage covers 27 T cell receptor beta chains from one sample sequenced in a study of T cell changes during pregnancy in multiple sclerosis. Generated by immunoSEQ multiplex PCR, the TCRdb table keeps only in-frame clones and is missing some. Of around 28,000 clones detected, about nine tenths appear once; the ten largest clones hold 4.3%. Sequencing used CD8+ T cells from peripheral blood mononuclear cells, obtained in the second trimester of pregnancy. All receptors derive from a female donor with multiple sclerosis, enrolled in a pregnancy study.

The rearrangement links TRBV19 to TRBJ2-7; no firm D call. V gave up 5 bases and J gave up 2 bases, with 4 bases separating them. There are 11 residues in the CDR3. Germline CDR1 and CDR2: LNHDA and SQIVND (reference sequence). The CDR3 protein is CASSSAYEQYF. CDR3 bases: TGTGCCAGTAGTTCCGCCTACGAGCAGTACTTC.

This sequence joins TRBV5-1 and TRBJ2-7; 11 nucleotides match TRBD2. V was pared by 2 bases and J by 4 bases, with 2 bases of the junction left unmatched. CDR3 size: 14 residues. In germline, CDR1 is SGHRS, CDR2 YFSETQ. In nucleotides, the CDR3 is TGCGCCAGCAGCTTACTAGCGGGAGAGTACGAGCAGTACTTC. This gives the protein CASSLLAGEYEQYF.

V usage is TRBV9 and J usage is TRBJ1-3, with 8 bases aligning to TRBD1. J lost 3 bases, V lost 4 bases, and 9 bases had no gene match. The CDR3 runs to 16 residues. Germline lookup yields CDR1 SGDLS and CDR2 YYNGEE. Written as DNA, the CDR3 is TGTGCCAGCAGCATACGACAGGGGATTATTGGAAACACCATATATTTT. This translates into CASSIRQGIIGNTIYF.

The J gene is TRBJ2-1, the V gene TRBV4-1, with 7 bases that match TRBD2. J lost 8 bases, V lost 6 bases, and 19 bases had no gene match. Germline CDR1 is MGHRA and CDR2 is YSYEKL. This CDR3 comprises 17 residues. CDR3: CASSLLGLTRRMDEQFF. CDR3 DNA sequence: TGCGCCAGCAGTCTATTGGGACTAACAAGGAGGATGGATGAGCAGTTCTTC.

V gene TRBV27 combines with J gene TRBJ2-7; D possibly corresponds to TRBD1 (6 bases). The CDR3 loop spans 14 amino acids. From germline, CDR1 is MNHEY and CDR2 SMNVEV (reference sequence). V was shortened by 4 bases and J by 5 bases, with 15 bases between the two germline ends. CDR3 residues: CASSSRDITDEQYF. DNA for the CDR3: TGTGCCAGCAGTTCTCGGGACATCACGGACGAGCAGTACTTC.

The chain recombines TRBV7-4 with TRBJ2-1; 12 nucleotides line up with TRBD2. Germline V lookup: CDR1 SGHVT, CDR2 SQSDAQ. This CDR3 has 17 residues. The V and J ends lost 3 bases and 4 bases, in that order; junction bases with no gene match: 7. CDR3 sequence: CASSFSRTSGEYNEQFF. Written as DNA, the CDR3 is TGTGCCAGCAGCTTCTCTCGGACTAGCGGGGAGTACAATGAGCAGTTCTTC.

V and J are TRBV27 and TRBJ2-7; 16 bases are shared with TRBD2. Trimming removed 6 bases from V and 9 bases from J; junction bases left unmatched: 5. The CDR3 runs 14 residues. The germline V gene has CDR1 MNHEY and CDR2 SMNVEV (reference sequence). The CDR3 DNA sequence: TGTGCCAGCAGCCCGGGACTAGCGGGAGGGATGCAGTACTTC. Translating gives CASSPGLAGGMQYF.

V and J are TRBV27 and TRBJ2-3, with 9 nucleotides matching TRBD2. The trim removed 4 bases at V and 4 bases at J, leaving 9 bases unmatched. The germline V gene has CDR1 MNHEY and CDR2 SMNVEV (reference sequence). The length of the CDR3 is 16 residues. CDR3 bases: TGTGCCAGCAGTTCCTACCTAGCGGGGAGCCCAGATACGCAGTATTTT. It encodes CASSSYLAGSPDTQYF.

The CDR3 DNA sequence: TGTGCCAGCAGCTTAAGTAGCGGGAGGATCACCGGGGAGCTGTTTTTT. It encodes CASSLSSGRITGELFF. The chain joins TRBV7-6 to TRBJ2-2; 10 nucleotides match TRBD2. V shed 2 bases and J 4 bases; nucleotides not matched to a gene: 4. Germline CDR1 reads SGHVS; CDR2 reads FNYEAQ. The CDR3 contains 16 residues.

The genes are TRBV18 and TRBJ2-7, with TRBD1 as a possible D gene (6 bases). The CDR3 length is 14 residues. Germline loops: CDR1 KGHSH, CDR2 LQKENI. V lost 1 base and J 3 bases, leaving 10 bases between the germline ends. The CDR3: CASSPRDTDYEQYF. The CDR3 nucleotides are TGTGCCAGCTCACCACGGGACACAGACTACGAGCAGTACTTC.

The genes are TRBV7-3 and TRBJ2-3, with TRBD2 matching 7 bases. Trimming removed 2 bases from V and 4 bases from J; junction bases left unmatched: 6. Germline V gene sequence: CDR1 SGHTA, CDR2 FQGTGA. This CDR3 contains 15 residues. The CDR3 DNA follows: TGTGCCAGCAGCTTATCGGGAGGATTCGCAGATACGCAGTATTTT. The encoded protein is CASSLSGGFADTQYF. The whole variable domain, filled in from reference TRBV7-3 and TRBJ2-3, reads GAGVSQTPSNKVTEKGKYVELRCDPISGHTALYWYRQSLGQGPEFLIYFQGTGAADDSGLPNDRFFAVRPEGSVSTLKIQRTERGDSAVYLCASSLSGGFADTQYFGPGTRLTVL.

The CDR3 is CASSYAESVDNYGYTF. The DNA of the CDR3 is TGTGCCAGCAGTTACGCCGAGTCCGTTGATAACTATGGCTACACCTTC. The chain recombines TRBV6-5 with TRBJ1-2; D not certain. V was pared by 2 bases and J by 1 base, with 14 bases between. The CDR3 loop spans 16 amino acids. Germline-derived CDR1 and CDR2 are MNHEY and SVGAGI.

The genes are TRBV13 and TRBJ2-7, with unresolved D. CDR1 is PRHDT and CDR2 is FYEKMQ in the germline V gene (reference sequence). The CDR3 loop spans 12 amino acids. The V end was cut by 5 bases, the J end by 3 bases, with 8 bases between. The CDR3 DNA sequence: TGTGCCAGCAGCCCCCTCGGCTACGAGCAGTACTTC. This translates into CASSPLGYEQYF.

The V call is TRBV9, the J call TRBJ2-7; D is unresolved. Deletions cut 3 bases from V and 0 bases from J, with 4 bases between. CDR1 and CDR2 from the germline V gene are SGDLS and YYNGEE. The CDR3 length is 12 residues. Here the CDR3 DNA reads TGTGCCAGCAGCGGGAGCTCCTACGAGCAGTACTTC. It specifies CASSGSSYEQYF. Complete variable domain (other parts from reference TRBV9 and TRBJ2-7): DSGVTQTPKHLITATGQRVTLRCSPRSGDLSVYWYQQSLDQGLQFLIQYYNGEERAKGNILERFSAQQFPDLHSELNLSSLELGDSALYFCASSGSSYEQYFGPGTRLTVT.

This chain uses TRBV7-9 with TRBJ1-3; D gene uncertain. V shed 7 bases and J shed 0 bases, with 13 bases lying between them. Germline assignment: CDR1 SEHNR and CDR2 FQNEAQ (reference sequence). There are 15 residues in the CDR3. The CDR3: CASTSSESSGNTIYF. CDR3 in DNA: TGTGCCAGCACCTCCTCGGAGAGCTCTGGAAACACCATATATTTT.

The chain has TRBV4-2 and TRBJ1-1; tentatively, D is TRBD1 (6 bases). Germline V gene lookup returns CDR1 LGHNA and CDR2 YNFKEQ. V gave up 3 bases and J gave up 1 base, with 15 bases separating them. This CDR3 region has 16 residues. Here the CDR3 reads CASSQDQGIPNTEAFF. CDR3 sequence (DNA): TGTGCCAGCAGCCAGGACCAGGGGATCCCGAACACTGAAGCTTTCTTT.

CDR3 DNA sequence: TGCGCCAGCAGCCCCCATCCCAACAGGATTCGCGCCAAAAACATTCAGTACTTC. This encodes CASSPHPNRIRAKNIQYF. This chain uses TRBV4-1 with TRBJ2-4, with a possible D match to TRBD1 (5 bases). There are 18 residues in the CDR3. Between the trimmed V and J ends, which lost 4 bases and 1 base, there was a span of 20 bases. Germline V gives CDR1 MGHRA, CDR2 YSYEKL.

V gene TRBV7-3 combines with J gene TRBJ2-1, with D perhaps matching TRBD1 (6 bases). CDR1 and CDR2 (germline): SGHTA, FQGTGA. The CDR3 covers 12 residues. Trimming took off 5 bases at V and 7 bases at J, with 9 bases between the two ends. CDR3: CASSGQGNEQFF. Written as DNA, the CDR3 is TGTGCCAGCAGCGGGCAGGGGAATGAGCAGTTCTTC.

The rearrangement uses TRBV6-1 and TRBJ2-7, with 8 positions matching TRBD2. CDR1 is MNHNS, CDR2 SASEGT, per germline. This CDR3 comprises 13 residues. The ends lost 5 bases at V and 3 bases at J; junction bases unmatched: 3. CDR3 protein: CASSKTSGYEQYF. The CDR3 nucleotides read TGTGCCAGCAGTAAAACTAGCGGCTACGAGCAGTACTTC.

This chain uses TRBV4-3 with TRBJ2-3; D is undetermined. CDR1 is LGHNA and CDR2 is YSLEER in the germline V gene. V lost 0 bases, J lost 0 bases, and 10 bases lay in between. The CDR3 length is 16 residues. CDR3 region: CASSQDSRSSTDTQYF. The CDR3 DNA sequence: TGCGCCAGCAGCCAAGATAGTAGGAGTAGCACAGATACGCAGTATTTT.

As for this clone: Compared with germline, one end of the junction differs, possibly owing to a read error. The rearrangement uses TRBV28 and TRBJ2-1, with TRBD2 identical over 10 bases. This CDR3 contains 15 residues. In germline, CDR1 is MDHEN, CDR2 SYDVKM. The CDR3 spells CASSTSSGSYDEQFF. CDR3 DNA: TGTGCCAGCAGTACTTCTAGCGGGAGCTACGATGAGCAGTTCTTC.

This rearrangement joins TRBV19 to TRBJ2-1, with a tentative D call TRBD1 (5 bases). V was cut by 1 base and J by 2 bases, with 6 bases left in between. The CDR3 totals 14 residues. CDR1 and CDR2 (germline): LNHDA, SQIVND (reference sequence). The CDR3 coding sequence is TGTGCCAGTAGTATAGCGGACACCTACAATGAGCAGTTCTTC. It yields the protein CASSIADTYNEQFF. The full variable domain, rest sourced from reference TRBV19 and TRBJ2-1, is DGGITQSPKYLFRKEGQNVTLSCEQNLNHDAMYWYRQDPGQGLRLIYYSQIVNDFQKGDIAEGYSVSREKKESFPLTVTSAQKNPTAFYLCASSIADTYNEQFFGPGTRLTVL.

The chain is built from TRBV25-1 and TRBJ1-3; D is uncertain. The germline V gene has CDR1 MGHDK and CDR2 SYGVNS. Trimming shortened V by 5 bases and J by 5 bases, and 10 bases separated the two germline ends. The CDR3 length is 13 residues. This CDR3 reads CASSRERRNTIYF. In DNA form, the CDR3 reads TGTGCCAGCAGTCGCGAAAGAAGAAACACCATATATTTT.

The rearrangement uses TRBV19 and TRBJ1-1; tentative D call: TRBD1 (5 bases). This CDR3 region has 13 residues. V dropped 4 bases and J dropped 2 bases, with 8 bases sitting between them. The germline CDR1 and CDR2 sequences are LNHDA and SQIVND (reference sequence). Here the CDR3 reads CASSTGGNTEAFF. In nucleotides, the CDR3 is TGTGCCAGTAGTACGGGGGGAAACACTGAAGCTTTCTTT.

This clone was seen only a few times. V gene TRBV5-1 combines with J gene TRBJ2-1; 9 bases agree with TRBD2. This CDR3 has 17 residues. Germline V gene sequence: CDR1 SGHRS, CDR2 YFSETQ. V dropped 3 bases and J dropped 8; count of bases not matched to a gene: 15. CDR3 in amino acids: CASSWVGSGSIFYEQFF. Here the CDR3 DNA reads TGCGCCAGCAGCTGGGTTGGTAGCGGGAGCATCTTTTATGAGCAGTTCTTC.

The gene calls are TRBV6-5 and TRBJ2-7, with 10 bases matching TRBD2. The germline V gene has CDR1 MNHEY and CDR2 SVGAGI. This CDR3 comprises 16 residues. The V gene end was trimmed by 2 bases and the J gene end by 3 bases; junction bases not matched to a gene: 7. Here the CDR3 reads CASSYDGTSAFYEQYF. Written as DNA, the CDR3 is TGTGCCAGCAGTTACGACGGGACTAGCGCGTTCTACGAGCAGTACTTC.

The chain links TRBV6-4 to TRBJ2-2, with D possibly matching TRBD2 (6 bases). V lost 0 bases and J lost 4, with 9 bases in between. Germline values: CDR1 MRHNA, CDR2 SNTAGT. The CDR3 loop spans 15 amino acids. CDR3 protein: CASSDSVGGTGELFF. As DNA, the CDR3 is TGTGCCAGCAGTGACTCTGTGGGGGGCACCGGGGAGCTGTTTTTT.